The 24 T cell receptor beta chains below were found in one sample sequenced in a study of T cells in Graves' hyperthyroidism and ophthalmopathy. RNA transcripts served as the template for amplifying TCR beta CDR3 regions. The TCR CDR3 was amplified in a first-round RT-PCR using the HTBI primer set. TCRdb called the multiplex PCR reads again in MiXCR, with one record for every CDR3 protein. The sample consists of around 240,000 distinct CDR3 sequences, around 15% of them appearing once. The sample consisted of blood. All receptors derive from a woman aged 18-35 years with Graves' ophthalmopathy.

This clonotype was seen a handful of times. The chain couples TRBV12-3 or TRBV12-4 to TRBJ2-5; possibly TRBD2 for D (5 bases). CDR3 length equals 15 residues. V was trimmed by 6 bases and J by 4 bases, leaving 18 bases between them. The CDR3 loop reads CASSKEVGRGETQYF. DNA of the CDR3: TGTGCCAGCAGCAAGGAGGTCGGCCGAGGAGAGACCCAGTACTTC.

This clonotype has ten or more counts. This chain uses TRBV18 with TRBJ2-7; D not resolved. The CDR3 contains 15 residues. V shed 2 bases and J shed 5 bases, with 16 bases lying between them. Germline V lookup: CDR1 KGHSH, CDR2 LQKENI. CDR3 coding DNA: TGTGCCAGCTCACCAACGGGTATTGTAGTCCACGAGCAGTACTTC. Its protein product is CASSPTGIVVHEQYF.

This clonotype occurred a few times. This chain uses TRBV28 with TRBJ2-7, with 15 bases identical to TRBD2. This CDR3 spans 19 amino acids. Per the germline V gene, CDR1 is MDHEN and CDR2 is SYDVKM. Trimming removed 7 bases from V and 2 bases from J; junction bases left unmatched: 15. The CDR3 protein is CASNPTVRTSGRAPYEQYF. The CDR3 DNA follows: TGTGCCAGCAACCCAACGGTGAGGACTAGCGGGAGGGCCCCCTACGAGCAGTACTTC.

This clonotype was seen many times. The chain combines TRBV27 with TRBJ1-1; no definite D call. The CDR3 covers 13 residues. Trimming took 9 bases from V and 4 from J, leaving 15 bases between them. Germline loops: CDR1 MNHEY, CDR2 SMNVEV (reference sequence). The CDR3 sequence: CASPGTRGTEAFF. In nucleotides, the CDR3 is TGTGCCAGTCCCGGCACGCGGGGCACTGAAGCTTTCTTT.

The chain is built from TRBV15 and TRBJ1-1; no clear D gene. Trimming removed 3 bases from V and 6 bases from J, with 14 bases in between. The CDR3 has 14 residues. CDR1 is LNHNV, CDR2 YYDKDF, per germline (reference sequence). In DNA form, the CDR3 reads TGTGCCACCAGCAGGCCCGGGGTAGACTCTGAAGCTTTCTTT. It translates to CATSRPGVDSEAFF. Combining the CDR3 with reference TRBV15 and TRBJ1-1 gives the whole variable domain DAMVIQNPRYQVTQFGKPVTLSCSQTLNHNVMYWYQQKSSQAPKLLFHYYDKDFNNEADTPDNFQSRRPNTSFCFLDIRSPGLGDTAMYLCATSRPGVDSEAFFGQGTRLTVV.

This clonotype was detected ten times or more. The chain links TRBV7-6 to TRBJ1-1; no clear D gene. Germline CDR1 and CDR2: SGHVS and FNYEAQ. This CDR3 is built from 15 residues. Trimming stripped 3 bases from V and 6 bases from J, with 17 bases between. The CDR3 protein is CASSFGRTGPAEAFF. CDR3 sequence (DNA): TGTGCCAGCAGCTTCGGCCGGACCGGGCCCGCTGAAGCTTTCTTT.

This clonotype was picked up many times. CDR3 in amino acids: CSAPAYRGTEAFF. The DNA for the CDR3 is TGCAGTGCCCCGGCCTACAGAGGGACTGAAGCTTTCTTT. This chain uses TRBV20-1 with TRBJ1-1; D is unresolved. V lost 6 bases, J lost 5 bases, and 16 bases lay in between. The germline gives CDR1 DFQATT, CDR2 SNEGSKA (reference sequence). The CDR3 has 13 residues.

As concerns this clonotype: A read error may explain this, as a much larger clone is one base away. The chain combines TRBV10-1 with TRBJ1-2; the D is unclear. Germline-derived CDR1 and CDR2 are WNHNN and SYGVQD (reference sequence). This CDR3 has 14 residues. The CDR3 reads CASSEVGADYGYSF. CDR3 nucleotides: TGCGCCAGCAGTGAAGTAGGAGCAGACTATGGCTACAGCTTC.

This clonotype was observed at least ten times. The rearrangement links TRBV7-6 to TRBJ1-4; D ambiguous. V gave up 5 bases and J gave up 4 bases, with 8 bases separating them. In germline, CDR1 is SGHVS, CDR2 FNYEAQ. The CDR3 runs to 13 residues. The CDR3 sequence is CASSSSRNEKLFF. As DNA, the CDR3 is TGTGCCAGCAGCAGTTCACGTAATGAAAAACTGTTTTTT.

This chain links TRBV5-6 with TRBJ1-2, with TRBD1 matching 11 bases. Trimming at V came to 2 bases and at J to 7 bases, leaving 7 bases not matched to a gene. This CDR3 spans 15 amino acids. Per germline, CDR1 SGHDT and CDR2 YYEEEE. CDR3 nucleotide sequence: TGTGCCAGCAGCTTTGGGACAGGGGGGACTATTGGCTACACCTTC. Amino acids: CASSFGTGGTIGYTF.

This clonotype came up many times. The chain has TRBV4-1 and TRBJ2-5, with a tentative D call TRBD2 (6 bases). The CDR3 consists of 15 residues. Germline lookup yields CDR1 MGHRA and CDR2 YSYEKL. Trimming left V 0 bases short and J 4 bases short, with 12 bases between. CDR3 sequence: CASSQDSGLRETQYF. CDR3 bases: TGCGCCAGCAGCCAAGATAGCGGCCTTCGAGAGACCCAGTACTTC.

This clonotype was detected ten times or more. The chain combines TRBV11-3 with TRBJ1-1; unclear D gene. The V gene's germline CDR1 is SGHNT and CDR2 YENEEA. The germline V and J ends were trimmed by 3 bases and 1 base, with 9 bases remaining between them. CDR3 length: 14 residues. Written as DNA, the CDR3 is TGTGCCAGCAGCTTTAGACACACGAACACTGAAGCTTTCTTT. Translated: CASSFRHTNTEAFF.

This chain links TRBV20-1 with TRBJ2-1; 9 nucleotides match TRBD2. In germline, CDR1 is DFQATT, CDR2 SNEGSKA (reference sequence). CDR3 length: 13 amino acids. The trim removed 2 bases at V and 10 bases at J, leaving 6 bases unmatched. CDR3 DNA: TGCAGTGCTAGAAGGGGACTAGCTCGGGAGCAGTTCTTC. This encodes CSARRGLAREQFF.

This clonotype was found many times. This chain uses TRBV5-8 with TRBJ2-1; D is possibly TRBD1 (5 bases). This CDR3 comprises 13 residues. CDR1 and CDR2 (germline): SGHTS, YDEGEE. V lost 5 bases, J lost 10 bases, and 16 bases lay in between. CDR3 amino acids: CASSYPTGAEQFF. The CDR3 DNA reads as TGTGCCAGCAGTTACCCAACTGGGGCCGAGCAGTTCTTC. Full variable domain (outside the CDR3, taken from reference TRBV5-8 and TRBJ2-1): EAGVTQSPTHLIKTRGQQATLRCSPISGHTSVYWYQQALGLGLQFLLWYDEGEERNRGNFPPRFSGRQFPNYSSELNVNALELEDSALYLCASSYPTGAEQFFGPGTRLTVL.

The table lists this clonotype with many counts. The J gene is TRBJ2-5, the V gene TRBV28; D not certain. Germline V gene sequence: CDR1 MDHEN, CDR2 SYDVKM. The germline V and J ends were trimmed by 4 bases and 2 bases, with 5 bases remaining between them. The CDR3 totals 12 residues. The CDR3 region has the DNA TGTGCCAGCAGTTCCAATCAAGAGACCCAGTACTTC. It encodes CASSSNQETQYF.

This clonotype was picked up many times. V gene TRBV18 combines with J gene TRBJ2-2; D is unresolved. The CDR3 covers 17 residues. Trimming removed 0 bases from V and 0 bases from J, with 11 bases in between. The germline CDR1 and CDR2 sequences are KGHSH and LQKENI. The DNA of the CDR3 is TGTGCCAGCTCACCACCGGGTGCGACGACGAACACCGGGGAGCTGTTTTTT. Amino acid sequence: CASSPPGATTNTGELFF.

This clonotype occurred many times. The V gene is TRBV28, the J gene TRBJ1-2; 7 nucleotides align to TRBD1. Per germline, CDR1 MDHEN and CDR2 SYDVKM. The CDR3 contains 16 residues. J gave up 0 bases and V 4 bases, and 8 bases lay outside the gene matches. The CDR3 DNA sequence: TGTGCCAGCAGTTCAGGACAGGAGTTAGCTAACTATGGCTACACCTTC. Protein sequence: CASSSGQELANYGYTF.

With regard to this clonotype: A much larger clone differs from this one at a single base, so this may be a read error. This sequence joins TRBV7-9 and TRBJ1-4; D unresolved. Germline V gene lookup returns CDR1 SEHNR and CDR2 FQNEAQ (reference sequence). The V end was cut by 11 bases, the J end by 5 bases, with 6 bases between. This CDR3 has 10 residues. CDR3 sequence (DNA): TGTGCCGGCAACAATGAAAAACTGTTTTTT. Amino acids: CAGNNEKLFF.

This clonotype was recorded at least ten times. The rearrangement joins TRBV6-2 or TRBV6-3 to TRBJ2-3; 7 positions agree with TRBD2. Germline assignment: CDR1 MNHEY and CDR2 SVGEGT. The CDR3 extends over 20 amino acids. J was trimmed by 2 bases and V by 0 bases; bases with no gene match: 17. The CDR3 DNA reads TGTGCCAGCAGTTACTCGGGACTCGCCCCGGGGGGTTCCCTCACAGATACGCAGTATTTT. Protein product: CASSYSGLAPGGSLTDTQYF.

This clonotype has a count of ten or more. V usage is TRBV12-3 or TRBV12-4 and J usage is TRBJ2-3, with D tentatively TRBD1 or TRBD2 (5 bases each). Trimming pared 5 bases from V and 14 bases from J, leaving 14 bases between. The CDR3 length is 11 residues. This CDR3 is CASSRGPRSYF. The CDR3, as DNA: TGTGCCAGCAGTCGGGGACCTCGATCGTATTTT.

In this sample, this clonotype turned up many times. This chain connects TRBV4-3 to TRBJ2-7, with TRBD1 matching over 11 bases. V was clipped by 3 bases and J by 3 bases; unmatched bases: 4. The CDR3 has 15 amino acids. Germline V lookup: CDR1 LGHNA, CDR2 YSLEER. CDR3 sequence: CASSQRDRGDYEQYF. In nucleotides, the CDR3 is TGCGCCAGCAGCCAGAGGGACAGGGGGGACTACGAGCAGTACTTC.

V is TRBV7-9 and J is TRBJ2-3; tentatively, D is TRBD1 or TRBD2 (5 bases each). Germline V CDR1 and CDR2: SEHNR, FQNEAQ (reference sequence). The CDR3 runs to 17 residues. The V end was cut by 5 bases, the J end by 2 bases, with 20 bases between. The CDR3 nucleotides are TGTGCCAGCAGCCCCCCCGGGACCGGCGGGTACACAGATACGCAGTATTTT. This sequence encodes CASSPPGTGGYTDTQYF. The whole variable domain, filled in from reference TRBV7-9 and TRBJ2-3, reads DTGVSQNPRHKITKRGQNVTFRCDPISEHNRLYWYRQTLGQGPEFLTYFQNEAQLEKSRLLSDRFSAERPKGSFSTLEIQRTEQGDSAMYLCASSPPGTGGYTDTQYFGPGTRLTVL.

This clonotype has a count of ten or more. V and J are TRBV10-3 and TRBJ2-1; 11 bases are shared with TRBD2. The germline CDR1 and CDR2 sequences are ENHRY and SYGVKD. The CDR3 sequence is 19 residues long. The ends lost 4 bases at V and 5 bases at J; junction bases unmatched: 16. This CDR3 reads CAISVRDLAGGPYHNEQFF. DNA of the CDR3: TGTGCCATCAGTGTTCGGGACCTAGCGGGAGGTCCCTATCACAATGAGCAGTTCTTC.

This clonotype showed up many times. The chain carries TRBV14 and TRBJ1-6; 10 positions match TRBD1. CDR3 length: 16 residues. With V trimmed by 4 bases and J by 10 bases, 10 bases remained unmatched. The germline V gene encodes CDR1 SGHDN and CDR2 FVKESK. The CDR3 reads CASSPRDRGFGSPLHF. The CDR3 DNA sequence: TGTGCCAGCAGCCCGCGGGACAGGGGATTTGGATCACCCCTCCACTTT. Full variable domain (remainder filled in from reference TRBV14 and TRBJ1-6): EAGVTQFPSHSVIEKGQTVTLRCDPISGHDNLYWYRRVMGKEIKFLLHFVKESKQDESGMPNNRFLAERTGGTYSTLKVQPAELEDSGVYFCASSPRDRGFGSPLHFGNGTRLTVT.